The 16 T cell receptor beta chains given below trace back to one sample, sequenced in a study of blood T cell repertoires in COVID-19. TCRdb's table, derived via immunoSEQ multiplex PCR, lists solely in-frame clones and lacks some. The repertoire has about 260,000 clones, 88% of them found once; the top ten carry approximately 3.8%. Sequencing was done on a sample of peripheral blood. Receptor source: a man aged 60-69 years who had recovered from COVID-19.

The chain combines TRBV3-1 (or the pseudogene TRBV3-2) with TRBJ1-1, with TRBD1 as a possible D gene (6 bases). Germline lookup yields CDR1 LGHDT and CDR2 YNNKEL (reference sequence). This CDR3 has 13 residues. V was pared by 4 bases and J by 2 bases, with 8 bases between. In DNA, the CDR3 is TGTGCCAGCAGCCCCAGGGGAAACACTGAAGCTTTCTTT. Translated, it gives CASSPRGNTEAFF.

The chain recombines TRBV11-2 with TRBJ2-7; 7 bases match TRBD1. The CDR3 has 14 amino acids. Losses at the gene ends were 5 bases for V and 7 bases for J; bases not matched to a gene: 11. Per the germline V gene, CDR1 is SGHAT and CDR2 is FQNNGV. As DNA, the CDR3 is TGTGCCAGCAGCATGACAGGGCCAAATTTTGAGCAGTACTTC. Residues: CASSMTGPNFEQYF. Full variable domain (remainder filled in from reference TRBV11-2 and TRBJ2-7): EAGVAQSPRYKIIEKRQSVAFWCNPISGHATLYWYQQILGQGPKLLIQFQNNGVVDDSQLPKDRFSAERLKGVDSTLKIQPAKLEDSAVYLCASSMTGPNFEQYFGPGTRLTVT.

The V call is TRBV18, the J call TRBJ1-1; D gene unclear. V lost 2 bases, J lost 5 bases, and 18 bases lay in between. The CDR3 spans 16 residues. Per the germline V gene, CDR1 is KGHSH and CDR2 is LQKENI. Here the CDR3 reads CASSPMGRAKETEAFF. In nucleotides, the CDR3 is TGTGCCAGCTCACCAATGGGGAGGGCAAAGGAGACTGAAGCTTTCTTT. Combining the CDR3 with reference TRBV18 and TRBJ1-1 gives the whole variable domain NAGVMQNPRHLVRRRGQEARLRCSPMKGHSHVYWYRQLPEEGLKFMVYLQKENIIDESGMPKERFSAEFPKEGPSILRIQQVVRGDSAAYFCASSPMGRAKETEAFFGQGTRLTVV.

In the case of this clone: The sample holds other DNA sequences that translate to the same CDR3. This chain links TRBV6-5 with TRBJ1-2, with 7 positions matching TRBD1. Germline lookup yields CDR1 MNHEY and CDR2 SVGAGI. V trimming: 0 bases; J trimming: 1 base; junction bases outside the gene matches: 5. This CDR3 has 16 amino acids. The CDR3 here is CASSYSRTGGNYGYTF. The CDR3 DNA reads as TGTGCCAGCAGTTACTCGAGGACAGGCGGTAACTATGGCTACACCTTC.

The V call is TRBV10-1, the J call TRBJ1-2; D ambiguous. The CDR3 is 13 residues long. Trimming removed 7 bases at V and 13 bases at J, with 22 bases between. Germline V gives CDR1 WNHNN, CDR2 SYGVQD (reference sequence). The CDR3 nucleotides read TGCGCCAGCACCGAGGAGAGTTCCGAATGTCGCACCTTC. Protein product: CASTEESSECRTF.

J is TRBJ1-1 and V is TRBV9; tentative D call: TRBD1 (5 bases). The germline V gene encodes CDR1 SGDLS and CDR2 YYNGEE. The CDR3 has 14 residues. The ends were cut back, 1 base at V and 4 bases at J, with 11 bases in the middle. The CDR3 here is CASSVLGHPTEAFF. CDR3 nucleotides: TGTGCCAGCAGCGTATTAGGACATCCCACTGAAGCTTTCTTT.

This clone has only one observation. The CDR3 DNA follows: TGTGCCAGCTCACCACCGGCCCTACGGAGGACTGAAGCTTTCTTT. Protein: CASSPPALRRTEAFF. V is TRBV18 and J is TRBJ1-1, with unresolved D. V lost 0 bases, J lost 5 bases, and 13 bases lay in between. The CDR3 totals 15 residues. Looked up from germline, CDR1 is KGHSH and CDR2 is LQKENI.

The chain carries TRBV19 and TRBJ1-6; 9 bases map to TRBD1. Germline CDR1 LNHDA, CDR2 SQIVND (reference sequence). J gave up 9 bases and V 3 bases, and 6 bases lay outside the gene matches. The CDR3 has 15 amino acids. The CDR3 reads CASSIGQGIPSPLHF. The CDR3 nucleotides are TGTGCCAGTAGTATTGGACAGGGGATTCCTTCACCCCTCCACTTT.

The chain is built from TRBV9 and TRBJ1-3; D remains ambiguous. Germline V gene lookup returns CDR1 SGDLS and CDR2 YYNGEE. This CDR3 region has 16 residues. The ends were cut back, 2 bases at V and 0 bases at J, with 12 bases in the middle. CDR3 sequence: CASSVAPASSGNTIYF. The CDR3 region has the DNA TGTGCCAGCAGCGTGGCGCCAGCGTCCTCTGGAAACACCATATATTTT.

This chain joins TRBV4-1 and TRBJ1-2; weak D call: TRBD1 (5 bases). Germline-derived CDR1 and CDR2 are MGHRA and YSYEKL. CDR3 length: 11 amino acids. V lost 4 bases, J lost 8 bases, and 8 bases lay in between. Here the CDR3 reads CASSPGNGYTF. The CDR3, as DNA: TGCGCCAGCAGCCCAGGGAACGGCTACACCTTC.

The V and J genes are TRBV7-9 and TRBJ1-1, with D perhaps matching TRBD1 (6 bases). CDR1 and CDR2 (germline): SEHNR, FQNEAQ (reference sequence). The V and J ends lost 1 base and 5 bases respectively, with 11 bases between them. This CDR3 is 14 amino acids long. CDR3 sequence (DNA): TGTGCCAGCAGCTTAGGACAGGTCTGGACTGAAGCTTTCTTT. Encoded protein: CASSLGQVWTEAFF.

CDR3 sequence: CASSLVGSTEAFF. DNA of the CDR3: TGCGCCAGCAGCTTGGTTGGGAGCACTGAAGCTTTCTTT. The chain links TRBV5-1 to TRBJ1-1; D gene unclear. The length of the CDR3 is 13 residues. CDR1 SGHRS and CDR2 YFSETQ come from the germline V gene. The ends were cut back, 0 bases at V and 4 bases at J, with 7 bases in the middle.

The chain combines TRBV9 with TRBJ1-6, with D possibly being TRBD1 (5 bases). The CDR3 totals 13 residues. The V and J ends lost 3 bases and 7 bases respectively, with 8 bases between them. CDR1 and CDR2 (germline): SGDLS, YYNGEE. CDR3 nucleotide sequence: TGTGCCAGCAGCGCCAGACAGAATTCACCCCTCCACTTT. Translating it yields CASSARQNSPLHF.

The chain is built from TRBV2 and TRBJ2-7; 7 bases agree with TRBD2. The CDR3 loop spans 13 amino acids. Per the germline V gene, CDR1 is SNHLY and CDR2 is FYNNEI. The trim removed 6 bases at V and 3 bases at J, leaving 5 bases unmatched. The CDR3 DNA is TGTGCCAGCAGCCCAGCGGGGTTCTACGAGCAGTACTTC. Protein product: CASSPAGFYEQYF. The whole variable domain, remainder taken from reference TRBV2 and TRBJ2-7, is EPEVTQTPSHQVTQMGQEVILRCVPISNHLYFYWYRQILGQKVEFLVSFYNNEISEKSEIFDDQFSVERPDGSNFTLKIRSTKLEDSAMYFCASSPAGFYEQYFGPGTRLTVT.

This sequence joins TRBV2 and TRBJ1-2; TRBD1 matches at 8 bases. CDR3 length equals 14 residues. Looked up from germline, CDR1 is SNHLY and CDR2 is FYNNEI. J gave up 14 bases and V 1 base, and 12 bases lay outside the gene matches. This CDR3 reads CASSEEKDRAPGTF. In nucleotides, the CDR3 is TGTGCCAGCAGTGAAGAGAAGGACAGGGCTCCCGGAACCTTC.

The chain is built from TRBV11-2 and TRBJ2-5; D is perhaps TRBD2 (6 bases). The germline gives CDR1 SGHAT, CDR2 FQNNGV. This CDR3 region has 17 residues. V was shortened by 2 bases and J by 6 bases, with 22 bases between the two germline ends. CDR3 nucleotide sequence: TGTGCCAGCAGCTTAAAGGCTAGCGTGTTCGCCGAACAGACCCAGTACTTC. Encoded protein: CASSLKASVFAEQTQYF.